A selection of T cell receptor beta chains follows, all from one sample in a study of beta chain features in type 1 diabetes. Data came from immunoSEQ multiplex PCR; TCRdb stores just in-frame clones and leaves some out. The sample lists 150,000 to 200,000 clones; approximately 8.7% were seen once. Sequencing was performed on central memory CD4+ T cells from blood. These receptors were collected from a woman between 25 and 40 years old with type 1 diabetes. CDR3s include the opening cysteine and the closing phenylalanine or tryptophan. D genes are given only for firm matches. Expanded clones are given a class, and other clones once, few, many or no size at all.

D	size	V	J	DNA	CDR3
TRBD1	few	TRBV28	TRBJ2-2	TGTGCCAGCAGTTTGGGAGGACAGGGCGGGGAGCTGTTTTTT	CASSLGGQGGELFF
-	-	TRBV28	TRBJ2-3	TGTGCCAGCAGTTTAGGTAGAGGGGGTTCGGATACGCAGTATTTT	CASSLGRGGSDTQYF
TRBD2	-	TRBV5-4	TRBJ2-2	TGTGCCAGCAGCTATAGCGGGAGGATCACCGGGGAGCTGTTTTTT	CASSYSGRITGELFF
-	-	TRBV11-2	TRBJ1-2	TGTGCCAGCAGCCCCGGTCGGGGATGGGGATATGGCTACACCTTC	CASSPGRGWGYGYTF
-	few	TRBV5-1	TRBJ1-3	TGCGCCAGCAGCCAGAATCCTGGAAACACCATATATTTT	CASSQNPGNTIYF
-	-	TRBV4-2	TRBJ1-2	TGTGCCAGCAGCCAAGAACAGGGTCGCTACACCTTC	CASSQEQGRYTF
-	-	TRBV14	TRBJ2-5	TGTGCCAGCAGCCTCGGCGGAGTGGGTCAAGACACCCAGTACTTC	CASSLGGVGQDTQYF
TRBD2	-	TRBV5-1	TRBJ2-7	TGCGCCAGTAGGACCCTAGCGGGAGATAGCGAGCAGTACTTC	CASRTLAGDSEQYF
-	-	TRBV11-1	TRBJ2-1	TGTGCCAGCAGCTTAGCGGGAGAGTCCTACAATGAGCAGTTCTTC	CASSLAGESYNEQFF
-	few	TRBV7-3	TRBJ2-1	TGTGCCAGCAGCTTAACGGGTAGCGGATACAATGAGCAGTTCTTC	CASSLTGSGYNEQFF
TRBD1	few	TRBV6-4	TRBJ2-2	TGTGCCAGCAGAGGGACAGTGAACACCGGGGAGCTGTTTTTT	CASRGTVNTGELFF
TRBD2	few	TRBV11-2	TRBJ2-3	TGTGCCAGCAGCCGCGGGGGAGGGGATACGCAGTATTTT	CASSRGGGDTQYF
-	-	TRBV7-2	TRBJ1-5	TGTGCCAGCAGTTCACAGTTAGATCAGCCCCAGCATTTT	CASSSQLDQPQHF
-	-	TRBV21-1	TRBJ2-7	TGTGCCAGCAGCAAAGTTATTAACTACGAGCAGTACTTC	CASSKVINYEQYF
-	few	TRBV4-1	TRBJ1-3	TGCGCCAGCAGCCGCACACAATCCTCTGGAAACACCATATATTTT	CASSRTQSSGNTIYF
-	few	TRBV2	TRBJ2-2	TGTGCCAGCAAGAGTGCCGGCGGGGAGCTGTTTTTT	CASKSAGGELFF
-	once	TRBV9	TRBJ2-1	TGTGCCAGCAGCACCTTACGGTACAATGAGCAGTTCTTC	CASSTLRYNEQFF
TRBD1	few	TRBV18	TRBJ2-5	TGTGCCAGCTACTCCGGGACAGGGGGAGAGACCCAGTACTTC	CASYSGTGGETQYF
-	few	TRBV28	TRBJ2-5	TGTGCCAGCAGTTTATGGGCGGGCGACACAGAAGAGACCCAGTACTTC	CASSLWAGDTEETQYF
-	-	TRBV4-1	TRBJ2-3	TGCGCCAGCAGCCAAGTAAACTTGGTTAGCACAGATACGCAGTATTTT	CASSQVNLVSTDTQYF
TRBD1	-	TRBV6-5	TRBJ2-2	TGTGCCAGCAGTCGCTGGACAGGGATATCCGGGGAGCTGTTTTTT	CASSRWTGISGELFF
-	few	TRBV5-1	TRBJ2-6	TGCGCCAGCAGCTTGAATCCAGGGGCATCTGGGGCCAACGTCCTGACTTTC	CASSLNPGASGANVLTF